The entry below describes one T cell receptor (beta chain). Its antigen is still unknown. The CDR3 length is 14 residues. V dropped 6 bases and J dropped 0; count of bases not matched to a gene: 2. CDR1 and CDR2 from the germline V gene are SNHLY and FYNNEI. These data belong to a study of radiation and T cells in renal cell carcinoma. Study-level results: No pretreatment tumor biopsies were available for baseline clonotypes.

Time point here: baseline pretreatment blood. As to treatment: 15 Gy SBRT to primary tumor, nephrectomy 4 weeks later. Using immunoSEQ multiplex PCR, the repertoire was profiled, and TCRdb retains in-frame clones only, with some absent. The table lists about 95,000 clones, 75% to 90% of them singletons. The TCR sequence derives from a man in his fifties with renal cell carcinoma. Material: blood, obtained from a patient whose treatment included radiotherapy and nephrectomy. The rearrangement links TRBV2 to TRBJ2-3, with 8 bases identical to TRBD1. This CDR3 is CASRDRESTDTQYF. The CDR3 DNA reads TGTGCCAGCAGGGACAGGGAAAGCACAGATACGCAGTATTTT.